Listed below are T cell receptor beta chains from one sample, sequenced in a study of blood T cell repertoires in COVID-19. Some clones are missing from TCRdb's copy, which holds only in-frame ones; the method was immunoSEQ multiplex PCR. The sample contains about 350,000 clones, around 87% of which appear only once. Input material: PBMCs or T cells enriched from blood (not recorded which). The receptors derive from a woman aged 25 to 39 who had recovered from COVID-19. Both conserved end residues are part of each CDR3. A D gene is named only where the DNA matches it firmly. Clone size is shown for a subset of rows, as once, few, many or a class of expanded clone.

15	TRBJ2-7	TRBV7-9	TRBD1	-	TGTGCCAGCAGCGATAGACAGGGATTCTCCTACGAGCAGTACTTC	CASSDRQGFSYEQYF
14	TRBJ2-5	TRBV5-1	-	-	TGCGCCAGCAGCCCAAGGACAGCAGGGGAGACCCAGTACTTC	CASSPRTAGETQYF
13	TRBJ1-2	TRBV9	TRBD1	-	TGTGCCAGCAGTCCAGGGGGAGACTATGGCTACACCTTC	CASSPGGDYGYTF
15	TRBJ1-2	TRBV3-1/TRBV3-2	TRBD1	once	TGTGCCAGCAGCTCACAGGGGGGCCCTCTTGAAGGCTACACCTTC	CASSSQGGPLEGYTF
15	TRBJ1-2	TRBV6-5	-	-	TGTGCCAGCAGTTATTTGCTGGCAGGTATGCATGGCTACACCTTC	CASSYLLAGMHGYTF
16	TRBJ2-5	TRBV27	TRBD1	-	TGTGCCAGCAGTAGTACAGGGGCAGGCTCGGGAGAGACCCAGTACTTC	CASSSTGAGSGETQYF
16	TRBJ2-3	TRBV9	TRBD2	-	TGTGCCAGCAGCGTAGTGGGGACTAGCTTTACAGATACGCAGTATTTT	CASSVVGTSFTDTQYF
17	TRBJ1-2	TRBV10-3	TRBD1	few	TGTGCCATCAGTGCTTCGCTCTCGGACAGGGGGGACTATGGCTACACCTTC	CAISASLSDRGDYGYTF
13	TRBJ2-7	TRBV11-2	-	-	TGTGCCAGCAGCTTAGATTGGCGGTACGAGCAGTACTTC	CASSLDWRYEQYF
14	TRBJ1-3	TRBV4-3	-	-	TGCGCCAGCAGCCAAGGGGCTTCTGGAAACACCATATATTTT	CASSQGASGNTIYF
16	TRBJ1-1	TRBV6-5	TRBD1	few	TGTGCCAGCAGTTTCTCCCTTAGGACAGGGAACACTGAAGCTTTCTTT	CASSFSLRTGNTEAFF
12	TRBJ2-7	TRBV2	-	-	TGTGCCAGCGCCTACTCGCCCTACGAGCAGTACTTC	CASAYSPYEQYF
15	TRBJ2-2	TRBV9	-	-	TGTGCCAGCAGCCAGGGCCCCTATCCGGTCGGGGAGCTGTTTTTT	CASSQGPYPVGELFF
14	TRBJ2-5	TRBV13	-	-	TGTGCCAGCAGCTTAGCTGCTCAGATGGAGACCCAGTACTTC	CASSLAAQMETQYF
14	TRBJ1-3	TRBV25-1	TRBD1	once	TGTGCCAGCAGTGAAGGACAGGGTGGAAACACCATATATTTT	CASSEGQGGNTIYF
15	TRBJ1-2	TRBV7-2	-	-	TGTGCCAGCAGCCCCCGAAGGGGGAATGTGTATGGCTACACCTTC	CASSPRRGNVYGYTF
18	TRBJ2-6	TRBV28	-	-	TGTGCCAGCAGAAAAGCCGGGTTCACCTACTCTGGGGCCAACGTCCTGACTTTC	CASRKAGFTYSGANVLTF
16	TRBJ2-2	TRBV6-1	TRBD1	once	TGTGCCAGCAGTGCGGGACAGGGCAGGAGACCCGGGGAGCTGTTTTTT	CASSAGQGRRPGELFF
17	TRBJ2-2	TRBV5-1	TRBD1	-	TGCGCCAGCAGCGGCGACAGGGGAACGACGAACACCGGGGAGCTGTTTTTT	CASSGDRGTTNTGELFF
15	TRBJ2-3	TRBV7-2	-	-	TGTGCCAGCAGCTTAGCATCGATTCCGAGAGATACGCAGTATTTT	CASSLASIPRDTQYF
15	TRBJ1-5	TRBV19	-	-	TGTGCCAGTAGTTGGGACATCAATAGCAATCAGCCCCAGCATTTT	CASSWDINSNQPQHF
16	TRBJ2-1	TRBV5-1	TRBD2	-	TGCGCCAGCAGCGTCGGGACTAGCGGGGGAAAGGATGAGCAGTTCTTC	CASSVGTSGGKDEQFF
14	TRBJ2-7	TRBV30	-	-	TGTGCCTGGAGTGTTAGTTCAGGGGGGTACGAGCAGTACTTC	CAWSVSSGGYEQYF
15	TRBJ1-2	TRBV7-2	TRBD1	-	TGTGCCAGCAGCACCTCGACAGGGATCCACTATGGCTACACCTTC	CASSTSTGIHYGYTF
16	TRBJ2-1	TRBV5-1	TRBD1	-	TGCGCCAGCAGCTGGGCCCGGACAGGGATTAACAATGAGCAGTTCTTC	CASSWARTGINNEQFF
15	TRBJ2-7	TRBV5-8	TRBD1	few	TGTGCCAGCAGCCTAATGGGACAGGGGGAGAACGAGCAGTACTTC	CASSLMGQGENEQYF
16	TRBJ2-1	TRBV3-1/TRBV3-2	TRBD2	once	TGTGCCTCGAGGGGAGCGGGGGGGCCTAGCTACAATGAGCAGTTCTTC	CASRGAGGPSYNEQFF
14	TRBJ1-6	TRBV5-1	-	-	TGCGCCAGCAGCCAGGGTTCGGTTAATTCACCCCTCCACTTT	CASSQGSVNSPLHF
14	TRBJ1-2	TRBV4-1	TRBD1	-	TGCGCCAGCAGCCCTAGACAGGGGAACTATGGCTACACCTTC	CASSPRQGNYGYTF
16	TRBJ1-2	TRBV2	-	-	TGTGCCAGCATCCAAGCCTGGGAGGGGAGGAACTATGGCTACACCTTC	CASIQAWEGRNYGYTF